The source of this T cell receptor (beta chain) is a study of blood T cell repertoires in COVID-19. Study details: The United States, Italy and Spain were the sources of the acute and convalescent COVID-19 samples. The cDNA or gDNA used as material had been derived from T cells, B-cell-depleted T cells, or PBMCs.

From germline, CDR1 is MNHEY and CDR2 SMNVEV (reference sequence). Unmatched junction bases numbered 14, after V lost 2 bases and J lost 6 bases. The CDR3 is 18 amino acids. Profiled with immunoSEQ multiplex PCR; TCRdb holds only in-frame clones, not every one. The sample includes more than 100,000 clones, around 64% of them seen just once. The TCR was taken from a human donor with acute or convalescent COVID-19. The donor label of this sample is uncertain. The chain is built from TRBV27 and TRBJ2-1; 9 bases match TRBD2. The sample comprised peripheral blood. CDR3 sequence reads: CASSLQRGTLAGPNEQFF. CDR3 sequence (DNA): TGTGCCAGCAGTTTACAAAGGGGGACCCTAGCGGGGCCCAATGAGCAGTTCTTC.